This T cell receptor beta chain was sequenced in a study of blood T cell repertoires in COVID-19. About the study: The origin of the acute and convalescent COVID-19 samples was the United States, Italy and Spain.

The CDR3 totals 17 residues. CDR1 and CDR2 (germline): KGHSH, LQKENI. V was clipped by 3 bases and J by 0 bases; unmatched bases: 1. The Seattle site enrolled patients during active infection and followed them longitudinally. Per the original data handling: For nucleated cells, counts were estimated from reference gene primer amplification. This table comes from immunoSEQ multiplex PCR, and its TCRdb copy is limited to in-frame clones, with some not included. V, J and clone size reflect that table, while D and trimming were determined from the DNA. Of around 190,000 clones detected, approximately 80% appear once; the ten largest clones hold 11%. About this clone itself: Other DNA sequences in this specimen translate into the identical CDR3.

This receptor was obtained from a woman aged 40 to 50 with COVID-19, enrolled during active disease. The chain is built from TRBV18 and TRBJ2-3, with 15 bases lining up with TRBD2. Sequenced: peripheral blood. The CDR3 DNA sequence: TGTGCCAGCTCACCGGGACTAGCGGGGGGTAGCACAGATACGCAGTATTTT. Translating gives CASSPGLAGGSTDTQYF. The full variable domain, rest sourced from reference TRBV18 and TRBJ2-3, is NAGVMQNPRHLVRRRGQEARLRCSPMKGHSHVYWYRQLPEEGLKFMVYLQKENIIDESGMPKERFSAEFPKEGPSILRIQQVVRGDSAAYFCASSPGLAGGSTDTQYFGPGTRLTVL.